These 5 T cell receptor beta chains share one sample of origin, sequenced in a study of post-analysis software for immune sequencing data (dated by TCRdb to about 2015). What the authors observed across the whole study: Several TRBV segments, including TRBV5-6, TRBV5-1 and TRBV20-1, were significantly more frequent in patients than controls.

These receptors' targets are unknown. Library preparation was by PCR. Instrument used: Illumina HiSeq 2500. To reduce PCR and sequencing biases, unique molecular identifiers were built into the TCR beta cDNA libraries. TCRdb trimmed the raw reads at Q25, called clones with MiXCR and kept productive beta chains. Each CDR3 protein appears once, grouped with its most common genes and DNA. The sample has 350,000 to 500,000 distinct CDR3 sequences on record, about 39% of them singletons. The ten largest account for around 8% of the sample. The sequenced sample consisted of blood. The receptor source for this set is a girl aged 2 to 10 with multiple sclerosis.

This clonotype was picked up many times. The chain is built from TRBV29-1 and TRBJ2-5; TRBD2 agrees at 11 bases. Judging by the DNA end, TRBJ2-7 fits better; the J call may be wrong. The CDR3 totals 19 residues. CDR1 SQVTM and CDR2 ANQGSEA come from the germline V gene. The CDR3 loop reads CSVLGPFSSGGPPGNEQYF. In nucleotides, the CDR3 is TGCAGCGTTTTGGGGCCGTTCTCTAGCGGGGGGCCCCCGGGGAACGAGCAGTACTTC.

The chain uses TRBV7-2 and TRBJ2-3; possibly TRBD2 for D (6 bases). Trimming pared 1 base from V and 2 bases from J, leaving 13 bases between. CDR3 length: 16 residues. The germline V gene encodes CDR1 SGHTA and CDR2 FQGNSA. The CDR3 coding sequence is TGTGCCAGCAGCTTAGTTTACGGGAGCAACACAGATACGCAGTATTTT. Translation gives CASSLVYGSNTDTQYF.

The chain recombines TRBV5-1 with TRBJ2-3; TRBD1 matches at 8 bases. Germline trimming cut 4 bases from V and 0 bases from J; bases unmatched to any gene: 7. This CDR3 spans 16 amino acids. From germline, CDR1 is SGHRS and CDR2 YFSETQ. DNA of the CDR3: TGCGCCAGCAGCGGGTTGACAGGGGCCAGCACAGATACGCAGTATTTT. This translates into CASSGLTGASTDTQYF.

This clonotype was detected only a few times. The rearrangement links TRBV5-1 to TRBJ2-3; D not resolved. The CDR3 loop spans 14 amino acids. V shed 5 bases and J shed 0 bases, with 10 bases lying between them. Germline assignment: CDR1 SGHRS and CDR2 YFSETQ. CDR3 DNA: TGCGCCAGCAGATGGTCTACTAGCACAGATACGCAGTATTTT. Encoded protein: CASRWSTSTDTQYF.

CDR3 in amino acids: CATSREQGYYEQYF. The CDR3 nucleotides are TGTGCCACCAGCAGAGAACAGGGTTACTACGAGCAGTACTTC. This chain links TRBV15 with TRBJ2-7, with a weak D call TRBD1 (6 bases). Germline CDR1 and CDR2: LNHNV and YYDKDF (reference sequence). This CDR3 comprises 14 residues. Deletions cut 0 bases from V and 3 bases from J, with 9 bases between.